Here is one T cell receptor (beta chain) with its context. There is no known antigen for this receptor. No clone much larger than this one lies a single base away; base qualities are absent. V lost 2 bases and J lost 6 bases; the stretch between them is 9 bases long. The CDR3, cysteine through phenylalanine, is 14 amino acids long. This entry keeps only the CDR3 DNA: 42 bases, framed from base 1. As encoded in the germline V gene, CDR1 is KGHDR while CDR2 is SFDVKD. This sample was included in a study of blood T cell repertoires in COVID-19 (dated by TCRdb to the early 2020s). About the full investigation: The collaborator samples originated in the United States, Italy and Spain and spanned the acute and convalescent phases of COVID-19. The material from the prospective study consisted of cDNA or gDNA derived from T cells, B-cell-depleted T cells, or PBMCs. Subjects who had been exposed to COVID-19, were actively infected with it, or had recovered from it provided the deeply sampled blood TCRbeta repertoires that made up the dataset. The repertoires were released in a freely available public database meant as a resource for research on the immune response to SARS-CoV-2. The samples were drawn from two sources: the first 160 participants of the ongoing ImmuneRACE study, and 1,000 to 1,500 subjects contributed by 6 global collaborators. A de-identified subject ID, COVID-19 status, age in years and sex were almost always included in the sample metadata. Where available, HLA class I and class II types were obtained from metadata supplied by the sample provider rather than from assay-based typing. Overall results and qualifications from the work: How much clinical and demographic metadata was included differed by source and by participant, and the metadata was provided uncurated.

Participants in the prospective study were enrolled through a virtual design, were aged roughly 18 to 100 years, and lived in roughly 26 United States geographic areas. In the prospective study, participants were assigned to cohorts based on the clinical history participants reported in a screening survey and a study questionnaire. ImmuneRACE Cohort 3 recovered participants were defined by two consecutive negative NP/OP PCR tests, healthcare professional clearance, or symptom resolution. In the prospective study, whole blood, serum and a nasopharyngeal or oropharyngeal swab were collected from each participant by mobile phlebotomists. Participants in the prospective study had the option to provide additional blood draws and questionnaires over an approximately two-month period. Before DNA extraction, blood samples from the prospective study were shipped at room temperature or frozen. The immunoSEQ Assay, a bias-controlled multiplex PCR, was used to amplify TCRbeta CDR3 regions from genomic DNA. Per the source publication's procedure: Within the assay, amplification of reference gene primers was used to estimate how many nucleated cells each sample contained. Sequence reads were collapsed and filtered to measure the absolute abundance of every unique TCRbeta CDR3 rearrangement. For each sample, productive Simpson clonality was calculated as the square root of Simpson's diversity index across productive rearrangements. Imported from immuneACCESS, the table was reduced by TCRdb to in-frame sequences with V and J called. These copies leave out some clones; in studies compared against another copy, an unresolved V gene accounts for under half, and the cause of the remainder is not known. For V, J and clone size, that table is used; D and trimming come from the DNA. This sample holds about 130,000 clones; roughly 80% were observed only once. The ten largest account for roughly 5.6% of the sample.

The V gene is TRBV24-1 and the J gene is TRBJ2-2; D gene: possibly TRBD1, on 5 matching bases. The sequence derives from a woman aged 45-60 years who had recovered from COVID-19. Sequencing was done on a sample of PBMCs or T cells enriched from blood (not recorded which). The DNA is TGTGCCACCAGTGATTACACAGGTTCCGGGGAGCTGTTTTTT. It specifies CATSDYTGSGELFF.